These 21 T cell receptor beta chains were all obtained from the same sample, sequenced in a study of breast tumors, draining lymph nodes, adjacent tissues. TCRdb reanalysed the multiplex PCR reads using MiXCR and keeps one entry per CDR3 protein. Here the sample spans roughly 70,000 distinct CDR3 sequences, roughly 44% being singletons. The sample consisted of breast tumor tissue. Receptors were obtained from a female donor with breast cancer. Some clones in this sample may be carry-over from other donors' samples.

This clonotype was found a few times. V and J are TRBV18 and TRBJ1-2, with D unclear. This CDR3 is built from 15 residues. Trimming pared 2 bases from V and 2 bases from J, leaving 12 bases between. CDR1 KGHSH and CDR2 LQKENI come from the germline V gene. The CDR3 nucleotides are TGTGCCAGCTCACCAATGGGCCAGAACAACTATGGCTACACCTTC. Translating gives CASSPMGQNNYGYTF.

This chain joins TRBV7-8 and TRBJ1-2; the match to TRBD1 covers 8 bases. The J segment lost 0 bases and the V segment lost 5 bases, leaving 5 bases of the junction unmatched. Germline CDR1 reads SGHVS; CDR2 reads FQNEAQ. This CDR3 spans 15 amino acids. The CDR3 here is CASSPDRGANYGYTF. The CDR3, as DNA: TGTGCCAGCAGCCCCGACAGGGGTGCTAACTATGGCTACACCTTC.

The sample holds many counts of this clonotype. V usage is TRBV6-5 and J usage is TRBJ1-6, with 7 bases that match TRBD1. The J segment lost 13 bases and the V segment lost 5 bases, leaving 5 bases of the junction unmatched. This CDR3 spans 12 amino acids. From germline, CDR1 is MNHEY and CDR2 SVGAGI. The CDR3 loop reads CASSRQGGPLHF. The CDR3 region has the DNA TGTGCCAGCAGTAGACAGGGAGGGCCCCTCCACTTT.

This chain joins TRBV19 and TRBJ2-3, with D perhaps TRBD1 or TRBD2 (5 bases each). The germline V gene encodes CDR1 LNHDA and CDR2 SQIVND (reference sequence). V was pared by 4 bases and J by 2 bases, with 16 bases between. This CDR3 is 16 amino acids long. This CDR3 is CASSTEGRQYTDTQYF. The CDR3 bases are TGTGCCAGTAGTACTGAGGGACGGCAGTACACAGATACGCAGTATTTT.

The chain joins TRBV6-6 to TRBJ2-7, with D perhaps TRBD1 (6 bases). The germline gives CDR1 MNHNY, CDR2 SVGAGI (reference sequence). This CDR3 comprises 17 residues. V lost 2 bases and J 3 bases, leaving 20 bases between the germline ends. The CDR3 DNA sequence: TGTGCCAGCAGTTACAATGGGGGACATCTCATTCGCTACGAGCAGTACTTC. Its translation is CASSYNGGHLIRYEQYF.

Points on this clonotype: At one boundary the junction diverges from the germline segment, which might be a read error. V is TRBV5-7 and J is TRBJ1-1; 8 bases fit TRBD1. TRBV5-7 is an ORF; its function is uncertain. The CDR3 runs 17 residues. In DNA, the CDR3 is TGTACCAGCAGCTTGGCCCGGGGCAGGGGGCATTTAGCTGAAGCTTTCTTT. It is translated as CTSSLARGRGHLAEAFF.

At least ten counts were recorded for this clonotype. The chain combines TRBV28 with TRBJ2-7, with unresolved D. V shed 3 bases and J shed 3 bases, with 6 bases lying between them. Germline loops: CDR1 MDHEN, CDR2 SYDVKM. The length of the CDR3 is 12 residues. The CDR3 is CASSFYGYEQYF. CDR3 sequence (DNA): TGTGCCAGCAGTTTTTATGGCTACGAGCAGTACTTC.

On this clonotype itself: A clone one base away is much larger, so this may be a read error. The chain is built from TRBV7-6 and TRBJ2-5; 10 bases are a match to TRBD1. The CDR3 extends over 15 amino acids. Germline V CDR1 and CDR2: SGHVS, FNYEAQ. DNA of the CDR3: TGTGCCGGCAGCTTAGGGCAGGGGACAGGGGAGACCCAGGACTTC. This gives the protein CAGSLGQGTGETQDF.

The genes are TRBV6-6 and TRBJ2-1; 7 bases are shared with TRBD1. V was clipped by 4 bases and J by 10 bases; unmatched bases: 13. The CDR3 totals 15 residues. Germline V gene data show CDR1 as MNHNY and CDR2 as SVGAGI (reference sequence). In DNA, the CDR3 is TGTGCCAGCAGTTCCATCGACAGGGATCCTCGGGAGCAGTTCTTC. It is translated as CASSSIDRDPREQFF.

This chain uses TRBV2 with TRBJ2-1; the match to TRBD2 covers 12 bases. The germline V gene encodes CDR1 SNHLY and CDR2 FYNNEI. The CDR3 is made up of 15 amino acids. V shed 2 bases and J 10 bases; nucleotides not matched to a gene: 6. The CDR3: CASSEFLAGGREQFF. DNA of the CDR3: TGTGCCAGCAGTGAATTTCTAGCGGGGGGGCGGGAGCAGTTCTTC.

The chain employs TRBV29-1 and TRBJ1-4, with D maybe TRBD1 (5 bases). The CDR3 contains 14 residues. Germline CDR1 SQVTM, CDR2 ANQGSEA. V was pared by 8 bases and J by 13 bases, with 26 bases between. In nucleotides, the CDR3 is TGCAGCCAAGATTGGGGTGGATGGGGGAATTTACTGTTTTTT. This codes for CSQDWGGWGNLLFF.

This clonotype was found a few times. The rearrangement uses TRBV5-5 and TRBJ2-1, with 7 bases lining up with TRBD2. CDR3 length equals 15 residues. V was clipped by 2 bases and J by 14 bases; unmatched bases: 16. CDR1 SGHKS and CDR2 YYEKEE come from the germline V gene (reference sequence). The CDR3 loop reads CASSFSGPAGLEEFF. In nucleotides, the CDR3 is TGTGCCAGCAGCTTCTCTGGACCAGCGGGGTTAGAGGAGTTCTTC.

This clonotype occurred many times. This chain connects TRBV6-5 to TRBJ2-7; D is uncertain. The length of the CDR3 is 13 residues. V lost 3 bases and J 0 bases, leaving 6 bases between the germline ends. CDR1 and CDR2 (germline): MNHEY, SVGAGI. The CDR3 protein is CASSYGVSYEQYF. The CDR3 bases are TGTGCCAGCAGTTATGGAGTCTCCTACGAGCAGTACTTC.

This clonotype was seen repeatedly, ten times or more. V is TRBV3-1 and J is TRBJ2-6; tentative D call: TRBD2 (6 bases). Per the germline V gene, CDR1 is LGHDT and CDR2 is YNNKEL (reference sequence). This CDR3 contains 13 residues. V was shortened by 4 bases and J by 7 bases, with 8 bases between the two germline ends. CDR3 amino acids: CASSLGTANVLTF. DNA for the CDR3: TGTGCCAGCAGCCTCGGGACTGCCAACGTCCTGACTTTC.

This clonotype was detected only a few times. This may arise from a read error, as a much more abundant clone is one base away. The chain carries TRBV6-1 and TRBJ1-4, with D unclear. CDR1 and CDR2 (germline): MNHNS, SASEGT. V was trimmed by 10 bases and J by 7 bases, leaving 10 bases between them. The CDR3 contains 11 residues. The CDR3 sequence is CAINPGEKLFF. The CDR3 DNA reads TGTGCCATTAACCCGGGTGAAAAACTGTTTTTT.

The table lists this clonotype with many counts. The chain combines TRBV13 with TRBJ2-7, with 8 bases lining up with TRBD1. Germline CDR1 reads PRHDT; CDR2 reads FYEKMQ (reference sequence). The CDR3 is 16 residues long. V shed 5 bases and J 0 bases; nucleotides not matched to a gene: 9. The CDR3 loop is CASSPQGARSSYEQYF. CDR3 coding DNA: TGTGCCAGCAGCCCGCAGGGGGCCCGTTCCTCCTACGAGCAGTACTTC.

About this clonotype itself: A read error is likely, as this CDR3 ends without the conserved phenylalanine or tryptophan. This rearrangement joins TRBV20-1 to TRBJ2-1; no definite D call. This CDR3 contains 16 residues. The germline gives CDR1 DFQATT, CDR2 SNEGSKA (reference sequence). The chain's CDR3 is CGARERWTPIYNEQFL. The CDR3, as DNA: TGCGGTGCTAGAGAACGATGGACCCCAATTTACAATGAGCAGTTCCTC.

As concerns this clonotype: A junction boundary mismatches the germline segment, possibly from a read error. The V and J genes are TRBV5-6 and TRBJ2-4, with 7 bases lining up with TRBD1. From germline, CDR1 is SGHDT and CDR2 YYEEEE. The CDR3 length is 15 residues. CDR3 amino acids: CASSDAKGAVNIQHF. The CDR3 nucleotides read TGTGCCAGCAGCGACGCTAAGGGGGCGGTTAACATTCAGCACTTC.

The chain employs TRBV7-9 and TRBJ1-2; 8 bases are a match to TRBD1. J gave up 7 bases and V 4 bases, and 23 bases lay outside the gene matches. The germline V gene has CDR1 SEHNR and CDR2 FQNEAQ (reference sequence). The CDR3 has 19 residues. The CDR3 here is CASSSHLRGRHTGEAGYTF. The CDR3 DNA is TGTGCCAGCAGCTCGCACCTCAGGGGGCGGCATACCGGGGAGGCTGGCTACACCTTC.

The table lists this clonotype with many counts. A much larger clone is a single base away; this may be a read error. V and J are TRBV7-9 and TRBJ2-5; TRBD1 matches at 8 bases. The CDR3 consists of 15 residues. Germline lookup yields CDR1 SEHNR and CDR2 FQNEAQ (reference sequence). CDR3 nucleotide sequence: TGTGCCAGCAGCTTAAACGCAGGGGGCGTTGAGACCCAGCACTTC. This gives the protein CASSLNAGGVETQHF. Supplemented by reference TRBV7-9 and TRBJ2-5, the full variable domain reads DTGVSQNPRHKITKRGQNVTFRCDPISEHNRLYWYRQTLGQGPEFLTYFQNEAQLEKSRLLSDRFSAERPKGSFSTLEIQRTEQGDSAMYLCASSLNAGGVETQHFGPGTRLLVL.

This clonotype was counted ten times or more. V and J are TRBV9 and TRBJ2-3; 10 bases match TRBD1. In germline, CDR1 is SGDLS, CDR2 YYNGEE. The trim removed 0 bases at V and 8 bases at J, leaving 3 bases unmatched. CDR3 length: 14 amino acids. CDR3 nucleotides: TGTGCCAGCAGCGTAGTTGGACAGGGGGGTACGCAGTATTTT. As protein: CASSVVGQGGTQYF. Drawing the rest from reference TRBV9 and TRBJ2-3, the complete variable domain is DSGVTQTPKHLITATGQRVTLRCSPRSGDLSVYWYQQSLDQGLQFLIQYYNGEERAKGNILERFSAQQFPDLHSELNLSSLELGDSALYFCASSVVGQGGTQYFGPGTRLTVL.